This TCR beta chain was sequenced in a study of graft-versus-host responses after intestinal transplantation. The protocol was immunoSEQ multiplex PCR, while the TCRdb copy is restricted to in-frame clones and leaves out a portion. The sample has tens of thousands of clones, about 94% seen once. Concerning this clone itself: No antigen is known for it.

This CDR3 region has 11 residues. V lost 6 bases, J lost 5 bases, and 10 bases lay in between. Germline CDR1 DFQATT, CDR2 SNEGSKA (reference sequence). This chain joins TRBV20-1 and TRBJ1-2; D uncertain. Sequenced material: unstimulated CD4+ T cells sorted from spleen or lymph node cells, taken before transplant. This clonotype was sampled from a human donor who was the organ donor for an intestinal transplant. The CDR3 is CSAAKNYGYTF. CDR3 DNA sequence: TGCAGTGCGGCCAAGAATTATGGCTACACCTTC.